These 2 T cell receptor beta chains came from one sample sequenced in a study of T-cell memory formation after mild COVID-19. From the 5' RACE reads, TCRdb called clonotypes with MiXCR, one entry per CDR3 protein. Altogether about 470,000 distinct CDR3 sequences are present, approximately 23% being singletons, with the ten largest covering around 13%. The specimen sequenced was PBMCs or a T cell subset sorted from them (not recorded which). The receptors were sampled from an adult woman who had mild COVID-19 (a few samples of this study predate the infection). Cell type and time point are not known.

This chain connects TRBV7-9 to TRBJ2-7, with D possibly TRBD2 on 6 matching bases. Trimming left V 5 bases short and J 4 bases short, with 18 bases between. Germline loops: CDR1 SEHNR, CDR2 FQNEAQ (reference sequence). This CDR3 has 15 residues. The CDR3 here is CASSPYQTSWYEQYF. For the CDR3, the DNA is TGTGCCAGCAGCCCCTACCAGACTAGTTGGTACGAGCAGTACTTC.

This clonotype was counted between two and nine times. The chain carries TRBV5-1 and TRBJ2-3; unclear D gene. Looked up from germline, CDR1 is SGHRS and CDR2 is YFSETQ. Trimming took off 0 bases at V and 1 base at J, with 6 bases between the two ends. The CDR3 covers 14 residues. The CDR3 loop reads CASSLAPGTDTQYF. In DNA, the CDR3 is TGCGCCAGCAGCTTGGCCCCGGGCACAGATACGCAGTATTTT.